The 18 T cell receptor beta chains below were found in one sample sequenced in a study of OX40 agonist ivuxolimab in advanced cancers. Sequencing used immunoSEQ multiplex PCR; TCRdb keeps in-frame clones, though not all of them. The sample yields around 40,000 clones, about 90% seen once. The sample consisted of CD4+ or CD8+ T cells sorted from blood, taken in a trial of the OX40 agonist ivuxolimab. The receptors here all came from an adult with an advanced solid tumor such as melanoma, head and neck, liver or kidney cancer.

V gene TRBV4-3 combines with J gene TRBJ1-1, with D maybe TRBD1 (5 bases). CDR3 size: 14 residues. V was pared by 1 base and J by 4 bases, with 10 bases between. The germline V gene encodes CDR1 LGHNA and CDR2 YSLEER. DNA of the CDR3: TGCGCCAGCAGCCAAGGGGGGGTCGGCACTGAAGCTTTCTTT. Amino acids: CASSQGGVGTEAFF.

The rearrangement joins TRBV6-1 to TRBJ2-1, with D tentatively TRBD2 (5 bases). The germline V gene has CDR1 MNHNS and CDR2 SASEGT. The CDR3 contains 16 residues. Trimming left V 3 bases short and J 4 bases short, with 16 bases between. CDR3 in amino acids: CASSEALAGRYNEQFF. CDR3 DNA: TGTGCCAGCAGTGAGGCTCTGGCGGGCCGGTACAATGAGCAGTTCTTC.

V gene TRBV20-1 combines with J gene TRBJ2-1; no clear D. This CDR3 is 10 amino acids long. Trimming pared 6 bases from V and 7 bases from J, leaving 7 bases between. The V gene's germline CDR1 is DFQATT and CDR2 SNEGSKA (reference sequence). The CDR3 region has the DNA TGCAGTGCCCCGTGGAATGAGCAGTTCTTC. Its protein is CSAPWNEQFF.

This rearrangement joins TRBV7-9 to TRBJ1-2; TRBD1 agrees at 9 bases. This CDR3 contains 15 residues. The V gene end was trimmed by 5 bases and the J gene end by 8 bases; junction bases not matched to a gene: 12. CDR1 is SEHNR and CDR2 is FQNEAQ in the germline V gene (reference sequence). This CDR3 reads CASSGTGTFSKGYTF. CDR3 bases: TGTGCCAGCAGCGGGACAGGGACTTTTTCTAAGGGCTACACCTTC. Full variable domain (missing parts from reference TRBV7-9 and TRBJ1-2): DTGVSQNPRHKITKRGQNVTFRCDPISEHNRLYWYRQTLGQGPEFLTYFQNEAQLEKSRLLSDRFSAERPKGSFSTLEIQRTEQGDSAMYLCASSGTGTFSKGYTFGSGTRLTVV.

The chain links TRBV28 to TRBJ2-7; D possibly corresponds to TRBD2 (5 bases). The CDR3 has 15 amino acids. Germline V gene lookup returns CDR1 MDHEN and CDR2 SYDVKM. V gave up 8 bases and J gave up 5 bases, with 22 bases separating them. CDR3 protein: CASRPSAYSGNEQYF. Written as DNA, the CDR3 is TGTGCCAGCCGCCCGTCGGCGTACTCGGGGAACGAGCAGTACTTC.

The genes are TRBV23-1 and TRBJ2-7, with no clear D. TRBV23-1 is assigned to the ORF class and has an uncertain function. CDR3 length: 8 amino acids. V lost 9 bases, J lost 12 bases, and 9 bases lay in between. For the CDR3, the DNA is TGCGCCAGTTTATGGCTGTACGTC. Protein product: CASLWLYV.

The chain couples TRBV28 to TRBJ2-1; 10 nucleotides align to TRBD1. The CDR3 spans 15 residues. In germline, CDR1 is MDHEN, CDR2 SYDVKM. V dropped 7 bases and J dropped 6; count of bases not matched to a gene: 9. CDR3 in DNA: TGTGCCAGCACCCTGGGGGGACAGGGGCCCAATGAGCAGTTCTTC. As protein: CASTLGGQGPNEQFF.

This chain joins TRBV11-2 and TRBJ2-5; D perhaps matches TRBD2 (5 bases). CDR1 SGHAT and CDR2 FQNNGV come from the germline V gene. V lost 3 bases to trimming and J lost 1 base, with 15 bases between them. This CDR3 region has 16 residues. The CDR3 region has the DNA TGTGCCAGCAGCTTCTCATCTAGGACTCTCCAAGAGACCCAGTACTTC. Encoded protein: CASSFSSRTLQETQYF.

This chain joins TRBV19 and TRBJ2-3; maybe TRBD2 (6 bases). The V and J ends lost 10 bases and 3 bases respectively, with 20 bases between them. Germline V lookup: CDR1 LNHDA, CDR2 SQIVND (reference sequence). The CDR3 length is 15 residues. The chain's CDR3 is CATTLGGFVTDTQYF. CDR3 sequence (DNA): TGTGCCACGACCCTGGGGGGATTCGTAACAGATACGCAGTATTTT.

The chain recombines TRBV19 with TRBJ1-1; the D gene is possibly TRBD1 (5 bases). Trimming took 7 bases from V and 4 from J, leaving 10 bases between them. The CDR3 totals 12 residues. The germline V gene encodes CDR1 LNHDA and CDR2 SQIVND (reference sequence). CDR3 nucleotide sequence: TGTGCCAGTAAAGGGGTTGGCACTGAAGCTTTCTTT. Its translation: CASKGVGTEAFF.

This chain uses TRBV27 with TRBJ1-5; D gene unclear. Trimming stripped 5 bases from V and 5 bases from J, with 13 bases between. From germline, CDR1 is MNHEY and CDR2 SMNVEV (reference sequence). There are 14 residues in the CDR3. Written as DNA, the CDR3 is TGTGCCAGCAGTCCCGTGCGGGCTGATCAGCCCCAGCATTTT. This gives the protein CASSPVRADQPQHF.

The CDR3 loop reads CASRPPGAYEQYF. The CDR3 nucleotides are TGCGCCAGCAGGCCCCCCGGAGCCTACGAGCAGTACTTC. The chain employs TRBV4-1 and TRBJ2-7; D uncertain. V dropped 6 bases and J dropped 2 bases, with 11 bases sitting between them. Germline-derived CDR1 and CDR2 are MGHRA and YSYEKL. The CDR3 spans 13 residues.

The CDR3 reads CASYGGAGEGELFF. The CDR3 DNA reads TGTGCCAGCTATGGGGGCGCGGGAGAAGGGGAGCTGTTTTTT. The chain couples TRBV28 to TRBJ2-2; tentative D call: TRBD2 (7 bases). The germline CDR1 and CDR2 sequences are MDHEN and SYDVKM. Trimming pared 8 bases from V and 8 bases from J, leaving 18 bases between. The CDR3 totals 14 residues.

The CDR3 DNA reads TGTGCCAGCAGTATGTTTACAGGGGGCGACGAGGGGTACACTGAAGCTTTCTTT. Translation gives CASSMFTGGDEGYTEAFF. V is TRBV27 and J is TRBJ1-1, with TRBD1 matching over 9 bases. CDR3 length equals 18 residues. V dropped 5 bases and J dropped 3; count of bases not matched to a gene: 16. The germline V gene encodes CDR1 MNHEY and CDR2 SMNVEV (reference sequence).

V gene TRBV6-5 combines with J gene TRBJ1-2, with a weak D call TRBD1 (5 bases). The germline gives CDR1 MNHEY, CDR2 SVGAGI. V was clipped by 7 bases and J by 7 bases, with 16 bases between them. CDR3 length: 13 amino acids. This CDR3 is CASTPSGGAGYTF. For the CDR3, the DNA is TGTGCCAGCACCCCGTCCGGAGGGGCTGGCTACACCTTC.

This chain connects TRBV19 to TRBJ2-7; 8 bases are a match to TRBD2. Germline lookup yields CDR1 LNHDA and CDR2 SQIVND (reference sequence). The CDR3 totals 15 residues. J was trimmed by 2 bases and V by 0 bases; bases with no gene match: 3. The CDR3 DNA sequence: TGTGCCAGTAGTATAGAAAATAGCGGGGCCTACGAGCAGTACTTC. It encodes CASSIENSGAYEQYF.

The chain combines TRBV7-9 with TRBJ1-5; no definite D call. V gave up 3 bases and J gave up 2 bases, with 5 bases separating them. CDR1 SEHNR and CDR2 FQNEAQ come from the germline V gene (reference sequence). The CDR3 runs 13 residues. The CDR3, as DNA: TGTGCCAGCAGCTTTGGGGGCAATCAGCCCCAGCATTTT. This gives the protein CASSFGGNQPQHF.

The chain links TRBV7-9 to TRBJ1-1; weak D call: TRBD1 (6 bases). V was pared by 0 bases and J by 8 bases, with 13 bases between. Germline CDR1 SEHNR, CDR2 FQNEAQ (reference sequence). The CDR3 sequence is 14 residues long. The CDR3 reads CASSLATNREEAFF. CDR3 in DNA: TGTGCCAGCAGCTTAGCTACCAACAGGGAAGAAGCTTTCTTT.